These 30 T cell receptor beta chains came from one sample sequenced in a study of T-cell reconstitution after alpha-beta-depleted transplantation in children. The TCRbeta library incorporated unique molecular identifiers. One entry per CDR3 protein results from TCRdb running MiXCR on the PCR reads. The sample lists about 500,000 distinct CDR3 sequences; approximately 30% were seen once. The sequenced sample was PBMCs from the stem cell graft donor, obtained from the stem cell graft. The receptors were sampled from a human donor who donated a stem cell graft to a child with aplastic anemia.

This sequence joins TRBV27 and TRBJ2-2; D is ambiguous. Trimming took 6 bases from V and 7 from J, leaving 12 bases between them. CDR1 is MNHEY and CDR2 is SMNVEV in the germline V gene (reference sequence). The CDR3 extends over 13 amino acids. The CDR3 coding sequence is TGTGCCAGCAGGAAGGGTATAGGCGGGGAGCTGTTTTTT. Its protein product is CASRKGIGGELFF.

In its sample, this clonotype was seen a few times. CDR3 region: CAIDGGGRSEAFF. CDR3 DNA: TGTGCCATCGATGGGGGGGGGCGGTCCGAAGCTTTCTTT. The chain employs TRBV10-3 and TRBJ1-1, with D tentatively TRBD1 (6 bases). The V gene's germline CDR1 is ENHRY and CDR2 SYGVKD. Trimming stripped 8 bases from V and 8 bases from J, with 18 bases between. CDR3 length: 13 amino acids.

This clonotype was observed a few times. This chain uses TRBV4-3 with TRBJ1-2; D is perhaps TRBD1 (5 bases). Germline assignment: CDR1 LGHNA and CDR2 YSLEER. The CDR3 totals 13 residues. V dropped 4 bases and J dropped 5 bases, with 11 bases sitting between them. CDR3 DNA sequence: TGCGCCAGCAGCCGCGGGACTCAGTATGGCTACACCTTC. Translated, it gives CASSRGTQYGYTF.

This chain uses TRBV28 with TRBJ2-7; TRBD2 matches 11 bases. The CDR3 runs to 16 residues. Looked up from germline, CDR1 is MDHEN and CDR2 is SYDVKM. The ends lost 1 base at V and 3 bases at J; junction bases unmatched: 5. The CDR3: CASSLSTSGKRYEQYV. Here the CDR3 DNA reads TGTGCCAGCAGTTTATCGACTAGCGGGAAGCGCTACGAGCAGTACGTC.

This chain joins TRBV27 and TRBJ2-3, with TRBD2 as a possible D gene (6 bases). CDR3 length equals 15 residues. Germline V CDR1 and CDR2: MNHEY, SMNVEV (reference sequence). V dropped 3 bases and J dropped 3 bases, with 13 bases sitting between them. CDR3 region: CASSFRGSATDTQYF. CDR3 coding DNA: TGTGCCAGCAGTTTTCGGGGGAGTGCGACAGATACGCAGTATTTT.

The CDR3 reads CASSVDVGTWIWAEQFF. CDR3 coding DNA: TGTGCCAGCAGCGTAGACGTGGGGACTTGGATATGGGCGGAGCAGTTCTTC. The genes are TRBV9 and TRBJ2-1; possibly TRBD2 for D (6 bases). The CDR3 totals 17 residues. The V end was cut by 0 bases, the J end by 10 bases, with 23 bases between. The germline V gene encodes CDR1 SGDLS and CDR2 YYNGEE. Variable domain in full (rest from reference TRBV9 and TRBJ2-1): DSGVTQTPKHLITATGQRVTLRCSPRSGDLSVYWYQQSLDQGLQFLIQYYNGEERAKGNILERFSAQQFPDLHSELNLSSLELGDSALYFCASSVDVGTWIWAEQFFGPGTRLTVL.

This chain connects TRBV7-6 to TRBJ1-2; 7 positions match TRBD1. The CDR3 has 15 amino acids. Germline assignment: CDR1 SGHVS and CDR2 FNYEAQ. V lost 5 bases and J lost 1; bases outside the gene matches: 7. DNA of the CDR3: TGTGCCAGCAGCCCCCAGACAGGGATTAACTATGGCTACACCTTC. As protein: CASSPQTGINYGYTF.

This chain uses TRBV5-1 with TRBJ2-1; 7 bases match TRBD2. This CDR3 is built from 18 residues. Trimming cost V 2 bases and J 8 bases; bases outside gene matches: 19. Germline CDR1 is SGHRS and CDR2 is YFSETQ. CDR3 DNA sequence: TGCGCCAGCAGCTTTGAGGGTAGAACTAGCGCACTCTGGGATGAGCAGTTCTTC. Its translation is CASSFEGRTSALWDEQFF.

The V call is TRBV3-1, the J call TRBJ2-1; 10 nucleotides line up with TRBD1. The CDR3 loop spans 15 amino acids. Germline V gene lookup returns CDR1 LGHDT and CDR2 YNNKEL (reference sequence). J was trimmed by 9 bases and V by 2 bases; bases with no gene match: 7. The CDR3 sequence is CASSQNPDRGFEQFF. In nucleotides, the CDR3 is TGTGCCAGCAGCCAAAATCCGGACAGGGGGTTTGAGCAGTTCTTC.

This chain joins TRBV6-6 and TRBJ1-1; D uncertain. The V gene lost 2 bases and the J gene lost 6 bases, with 10 bases spanning the gap. CDR1 is MNHNY and CDR2 is SVGAGI in the germline V gene (reference sequence). This CDR3 comprises 13 residues. Here the CDR3 reads CASSYVGGSEAFF. CDR3 coding DNA: TGTGCCAGCAGTTACGTGGGAGGATCTGAAGCTTTCTTT.

This clonotype was detected only a few times. The chain couples TRBV27 to TRBJ2-7; 7 bases are a match to TRBD2. Germline CDR1 MNHEY, CDR2 SMNVEV (reference sequence). Germline trimming cut 4 bases from V and 5 bases from J; bases unmatched to any gene: 8. This CDR3 comprises 14 residues. The CDR3 sequence: CASSSSSGRDEQYF. CDR3 DNA: TGTGCCAGCAGTTCATCTAGCGGAAGGGACGAGCAGTACTTC.

This clonotype was observed a few times. V and J are TRBV12-3 or TRBV12-4 and TRBJ1-1; TRBD1 matches 9 bases. The CDR3 is made up of 16 amino acids. Trimming took 3 bases from V and 3 from J; bases not matched to a gene: 8. This chain's CDR3 is CASSFGTGWRDTEAFF. In DNA form, the CDR3 reads TGTGCCAGCAGTTTTGGGACAGGGTGGAGGGACACTGAAGCTTTCTTT.

The table lists this clonotype with a count of one. The chain recombines TRBV14 with TRBJ2-5; 10 bases line up with TRBD2. The V segment lost 4 bases and the J segment 2 bases; nucleotides outside the gene matches: 7. This CDR3 has 16 amino acids. The germline CDR1 and CDR2 sequences are SGHDN and FVKESK. The CDR3 DNA reads as TGTGCCAGCAGCCGTTCTAGCGGGAGTCTTCAAGAGACCCAGTACTTC. Its protein product is CASSRSSGSLQETQYF.

In its sample, this clonotype was seen many times. The rearrangement uses TRBV6-5 and TRBJ1-1; tentative D call: TRBD1 (5 bases). Germline CDR1 reads MNHEY; CDR2 reads SVGAGI. This CDR3 has 13 amino acids. V lost 0 bases and J 4 bases, leaving 6 bases between the germline ends. The CDR3 DNA is TGTGCCAGCAGTTACTCGAGGGGCACTGAAGCTTTCTTT. This encodes CASSYSRGTEAFF.

This clonotype turned up a few times. J is TRBJ2-3 and V is TRBV4-3, with 9 bases aligning to TRBD1. After removal of 1 base from V and 11 bases from J, the junction contained 16 bases not matched to a gene. Germline loops: CDR1 LGHNA, CDR2 YSLEER. CDR3 length: 17 amino acids. The CDR3 DNA follows: TGCGCCAGCAGCCAAGTTGGACAGGGGTTTCGCCAAGGTGGGCAGTATTTT. This gives the protein CASSQVGQGFRQGGQYF.

This clonotype was detected only a few times. V usage is TRBV5-1 and J usage is TRBJ1-2, with 7 bases identical to TRBD1. Trimming removed 2 bases from V and 5 bases from J; junction bases left unmatched: 6. The CDR3 is made up of 14 amino acids. Germline CDR1 and CDR2: SGHRS and YFSETQ. In DNA, the CDR3 is TGCGCCAGCAGCTTCTCTGGGACAGCGTATGGCTACACCTTC. Translation: CASSFSGTAYGYTF.

This clonotype was seen a few times. The genes are TRBV5-1 and TRBJ2-6; the match to TRBD1 covers 9 bases. The germline V gene has CDR1 SGHRS and CDR2 YFSETQ. With 1 base clipped from V and 1 base from J, the junction kept 6 bases outside the gene matches. This CDR3 region has 18 residues. DNA of the CDR3: TGCGCCAGCAGCTTGACAGGGGGCGGACTGTCTGGGGCCAACGTCCTGACTTTC. Its protein product is CASSLTGGGLSGANVLTF. The complete variable domain, with remaining parts taken from reference TRBV5-1 and TRBJ2-6, reads KAGVTQTPRYLIKTRGQQVTLSCSPISGHRSVSWYQQTPGQGLQFLFEYFSETQRNKGNFPGRFSGRQFSNSRSEMNVSTLELGDSALYLCASSLTGGGLSGANVLTFGAGSRLTVL.

As to this clonotype: Its ends do not fully match the called genes, so a read error is possible. The chain employs TRBV19 and TRBJ1-1; D is uncertain. The length of the CDR3 is 13 residues. From germline, CDR1 is LNHDA and CDR2 SQIVND (reference sequence). The CDR3, as DNA: TGTGCCAGTAGGATAGAAACGAACACTGAAGCTTTCTTT. It encodes CASRIETNTEAFF.

This clonotype showed up just a few times. The V call is TRBV6-5, the J call TRBJ1-2; D gene uncertain. Germline CDR1 MNHEY, CDR2 SVGAGI. Trimming cost V 0 bases and J 5 bases, with 16 bases left between them. This CDR3 region has 16 residues. The CDR3 region is CASSYSEFRAEYGYTF. CDR3 sequence (DNA): TGTGCCAGCAGTTACTCAGAATTTCGAGCTGAATATGGCTACACCTTC.

The chain uses TRBV9 and TRBJ1-6; the D is unclear. Trimming left V 1 base short and J 5 bases short, with 7 bases between. The CDR3 has 14 amino acids. CDR1 and CDR2 (germline): SGDLS, YYNGEE. The CDR3 protein is CASSVRQDNSPLHF. CDR3 DNA sequence: TGTGCCAGCAGCGTACGCCAGGATAATTCACCCCTCCACTTT.

The V gene is TRBV7-2, the J gene TRBJ2-2; D is undetermined. The CDR3 covers 17 residues. Between the trimmed V and J ends, which lost 1 base and 4 bases, there was a span of 16 bases. CDR1 is SGHTA and CDR2 is FQGNSA in the germline V gene. CDR3 loop: CASSLGIDFGRTGELFF. The CDR3 DNA is TGTGCCAGCAGCTTAGGGATAGATTTCGGGCGCACCGGGGAGCTGTTTTTT. Combining the CDR3 with reference TRBV7-2 and TRBJ2-2 gives the whole variable domain GAGVSQSPSNKVTEKGKDVELRCDPISGHTALYWYRQSLGQGLEFLIYFQGNSAPDKSGLPSDRFSAERTGGSVSTLTIQRTQQEDSAVYLCASSLGIDFGRTGELFFGEGSRLTVL.

This clonotype has just a few counts. The V gene is TRBV6-1, the J gene TRBJ2-7, with TRBD1 matching over 7 bases. CDR1 is MNHNS, CDR2 SASEGT, per germline. The CDR3 totals 14 residues. The junction had 5 bases not matched to a gene; V was cut back by 4 bases and J by 2 bases. DNA of the CDR3: TGTGCCAGCAGTGCCCAGGGACAGCCCTACGAGCAGTACGTC. This codes for CASSAQGQPYEQYV.

The V gene is TRBV15, the J gene TRBJ2-1; 7 bases match TRBD1. Trimming cost V 6 bases and J 4 bases; bases outside gene matches: 9. Germline V gene lookup returns CDR1 LNHNV and CDR2 YYDKDF (reference sequence). CDR3 length: 15 amino acids. The CDR3 spells CATSRTGAGYNEQFF. The CDR3 region has the DNA TGTGCCACCAGTAGAACAGGGGCGGGTTACAATGAGCAGTTCTTC.

The genes are TRBV12-3 or TRBV12-4 and TRBJ1-2; D gene ambiguous. V was pared by 2 bases and J by 8 bases, with 6 bases between. The CDR3 totals 11 residues. The CDR3 DNA reads TGTGCCAGCAGTTTAAGCCGAGGCTACACCTTC. It codes for CASSLSRGYTF.

The chain uses TRBV4-3 and TRBJ1-2; D is ambiguous. Germline V gene sequence: CDR1 LGHNA, CDR2 YSLEER. The CDR3 is 13 amino acids. Trimming stripped 0 bases from V and 5 bases from J, with 7 bases between. The CDR3 DNA is TGCGCCAGCAGCCAAGAGCATTCATATGGCTACACCTTC. As protein: CASSQEHSYGYTF.

The chain is built from TRBV7-6 and TRBJ2-2, with D maybe TRBD1 (6 bases). Germline assignment: CDR1 SGHVS and CDR2 FNYEAQ. Trimming stripped 4 bases from V and 4 bases from J, with 10 bases between. The CDR3 is 14 amino acids. The DNA of the CDR3 is TGTGCCAGCAGCTACAGGGAAGGCACCGGGGAGCTGTTTTTT. Protein product: CASSYREGTGELFF.

This clonotype was detected only a few times. This rearrangement joins TRBV11-1 to TRBJ2-7, with 10 bases aligning to TRBD2. The CDR3 sequence is 19 residues long. V trimming: 1 base; J trimming: 4 bases; junction bases outside the gene matches: 16. CDR1 SGHAT and CDR2 FQDESV come from the germline V gene (reference sequence). This CDR3 reads CASSLDGSDQREGGYEQYV. The CDR3 DNA sequence: TGTGCCAGCAGCTTAGATGGGTCCGATCAGCGGGAGGGCGGGTACGAGCAGTACGTC.

This clonotype came up a few times. The chain uses TRBV20-1 and TRBJ2-7; no reliable D call. Trimming removed 6 bases at V and 1 base at J, with 7 bases between. There are 11 residues in the CDR3. In germline, CDR1 is DFQATT, CDR2 SNEGSKA (reference sequence). CDR3 sequence (DNA): TGCAGTGCGGCGCGGTCCTACGAGCAGTACGTC. Its translation: CSAARSYEQYV.

The chain carries TRBV5-5 and TRBJ2-1; D remains ambiguous. Between the trimmed V and J ends, which lost 4 bases and 10 bases, there was a span of 15 bases. Germline CDR1 is SGHKS and CDR2 is YYEKEE (reference sequence). The CDR3 loop spans 13 amino acids. The CDR3 spells CASSRDQIGEQFF. The CDR3 DNA is TGTGCCAGCAGCCGCGACCAAATCGGGGAGCAGTTCTTC.

This rearrangement joins TRBV25-1 to TRBJ1-2, with D perhaps matching TRBD1 (5 bases). V was pared by 1 base and J by 7 bases, with 10 bases between. CDR1 and CDR2 from the germline V gene are MGHDK and SYGVNS. The CDR3 is 13 amino acids. The CDR3 nucleotides read TGTGCCAGCAGTGAATCAAGGGGTTCTGGCTACACCTTC. Protein product: CASSESRGSGYTF.